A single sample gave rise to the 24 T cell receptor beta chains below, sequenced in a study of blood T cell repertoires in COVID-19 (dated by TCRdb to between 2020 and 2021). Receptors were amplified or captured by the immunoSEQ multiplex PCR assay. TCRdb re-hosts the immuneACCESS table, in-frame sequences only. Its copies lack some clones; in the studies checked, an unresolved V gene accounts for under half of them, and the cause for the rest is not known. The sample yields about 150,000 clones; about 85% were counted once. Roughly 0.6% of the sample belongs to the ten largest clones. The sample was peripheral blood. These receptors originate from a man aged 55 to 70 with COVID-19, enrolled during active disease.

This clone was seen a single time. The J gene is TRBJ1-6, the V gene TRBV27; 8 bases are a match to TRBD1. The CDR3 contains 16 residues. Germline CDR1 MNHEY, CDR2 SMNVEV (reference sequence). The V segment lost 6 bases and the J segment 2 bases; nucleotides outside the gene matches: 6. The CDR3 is CASSSGQVPYNSPLHF. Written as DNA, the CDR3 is TGTGCCAGCAGCTCGGGACAGGTCCCCTATAATTCACCCCTCCACTTT.

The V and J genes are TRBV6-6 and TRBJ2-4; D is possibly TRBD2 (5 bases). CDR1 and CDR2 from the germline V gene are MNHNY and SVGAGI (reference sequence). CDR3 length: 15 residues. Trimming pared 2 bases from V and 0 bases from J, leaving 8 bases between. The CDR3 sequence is CASSYEGAAKNIQYF. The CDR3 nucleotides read TGTGCCAGCAGTTACGAGGGCGCAGCCAAAAACATTCAGTACTTC.

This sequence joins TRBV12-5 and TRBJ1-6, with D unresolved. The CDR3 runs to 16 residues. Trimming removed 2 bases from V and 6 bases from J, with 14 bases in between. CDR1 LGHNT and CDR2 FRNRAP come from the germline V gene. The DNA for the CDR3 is TGTGCTAGTGGTTTGTCGTTCGGGGTTGGTAATTCACCCCTCCACTTT. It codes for CASGLSFGVGNSPLHF.

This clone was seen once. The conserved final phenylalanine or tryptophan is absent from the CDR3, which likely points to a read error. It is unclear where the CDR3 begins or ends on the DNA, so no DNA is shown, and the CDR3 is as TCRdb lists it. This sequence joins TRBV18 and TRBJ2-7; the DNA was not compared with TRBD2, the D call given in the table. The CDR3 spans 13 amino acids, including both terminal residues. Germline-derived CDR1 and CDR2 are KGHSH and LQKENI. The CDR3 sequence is CASSPDISGTLFT.

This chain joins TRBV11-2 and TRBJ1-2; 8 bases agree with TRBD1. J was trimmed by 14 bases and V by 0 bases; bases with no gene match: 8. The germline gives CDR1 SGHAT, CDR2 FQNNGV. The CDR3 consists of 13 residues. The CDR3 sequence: CASSLEVGQAGTF. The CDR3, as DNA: TGTGCCAGCAGCTTAGAAGTGGGACAGGCTGGGACCTTC.

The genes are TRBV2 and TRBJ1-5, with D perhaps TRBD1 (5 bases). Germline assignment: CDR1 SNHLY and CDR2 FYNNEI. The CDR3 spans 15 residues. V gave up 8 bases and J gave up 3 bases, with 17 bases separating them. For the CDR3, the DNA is TGTGCCAGCTCCGGGAGACAGTCCATCAATCAGCCCCAGCATTTT. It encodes CASSGRQSINQPQHF.

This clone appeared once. The CDR3 region is CASSPAGADTQYF. The DNA of the CDR3 is TGTGCCAGCAGCCCGGCCGGAGCAGATACGCAGTATTTT. The chain links TRBV3-1 (or the pseudogene TRBV3-2) to TRBJ2-3; no definite D call. This CDR3 region has 13 residues. The ends were cut back, 4 bases at V and 4 bases at J, with 9 bases in the middle. The germline CDR1 and CDR2 sequences are LGHDT and YNNKEL (reference sequence).

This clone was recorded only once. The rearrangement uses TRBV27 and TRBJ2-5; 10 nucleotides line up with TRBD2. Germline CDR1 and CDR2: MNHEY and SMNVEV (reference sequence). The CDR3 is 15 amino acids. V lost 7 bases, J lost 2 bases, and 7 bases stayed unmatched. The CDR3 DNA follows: TGTGCCAGCACGACAGCGGGAGGGGGGCAAGAGACCCAGTACTTC. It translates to CASTTAGGGQETQYF.

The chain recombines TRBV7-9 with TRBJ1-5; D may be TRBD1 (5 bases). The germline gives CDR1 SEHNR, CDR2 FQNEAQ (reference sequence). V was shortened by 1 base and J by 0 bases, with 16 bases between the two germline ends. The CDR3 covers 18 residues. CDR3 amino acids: CASSLDVGPLYSNQPQHF. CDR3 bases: TGTGCCAGCAGCTTAGATGTGGGGCCCCTATATAGCAATCAGCCCCAGCATTTT.

The CDR3 nucleotides are TGCGCCAGCAGCCAAGATAACAGGATCCAAGAGACCCAGTACTTC. Amino acid sequence: CASSQDNRIQETQYF. The V call is TRBV4-1, the J call TRBJ2-5; maybe TRBD1 (5 bases). Germline loops: CDR1 MGHRA, CDR2 YSYEKL. Trimming stripped 0 bases from V and 1 base from J, with 9 bases between. This CDR3 contains 15 residues.

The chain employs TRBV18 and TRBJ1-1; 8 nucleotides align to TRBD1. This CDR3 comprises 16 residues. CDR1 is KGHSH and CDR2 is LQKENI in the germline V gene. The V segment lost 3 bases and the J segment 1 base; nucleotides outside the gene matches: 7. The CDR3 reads CASSPVPGQENTEAFF. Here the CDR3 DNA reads TGTGCCAGCTCACCCGTCCCGGGACAGGAGAACACTGAAGCTTTCTTT.

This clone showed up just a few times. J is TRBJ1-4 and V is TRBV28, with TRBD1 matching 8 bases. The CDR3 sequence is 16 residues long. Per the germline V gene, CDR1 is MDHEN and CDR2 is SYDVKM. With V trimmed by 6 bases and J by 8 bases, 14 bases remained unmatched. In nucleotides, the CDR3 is TGTGCCAGCAGGATACACTCATCAGGGGGCCGGGAAAAACTGTTTTTT. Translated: CASRIHSSGGREKLFF.

The CDR3 spells CASSLVIQSNQPQHF. The CDR3, as DNA: TGTGCCAGCAGCTTAGTAATACAGAGCAATCAGCCCCAGCATTTT. The chain carries TRBV7-8 and TRBJ1-5; no reliable D call. V lost 1 base and J lost 1, with 8 bases in between. Germline V lookup: CDR1 SGHVS, CDR2 FQNEAQ. The CDR3 runs 15 residues.

The CDR3 DNA sequence: TGTGCCAGCTCCCGGGGGACAGGCCTTTACGAGCAGTACTTC. Amino acids: CASSRGTGLYEQYF. The rearrangement joins TRBV6-5 to TRBJ2-7; 8 bases line up with TRBD1. CDR1 is MNHEY and CDR2 is SVGAGI in the germline V gene. The CDR3 loop spans 14 amino acids. V trimming: 8 bases; J trimming: 4 bases; junction bases outside the gene matches: 10.

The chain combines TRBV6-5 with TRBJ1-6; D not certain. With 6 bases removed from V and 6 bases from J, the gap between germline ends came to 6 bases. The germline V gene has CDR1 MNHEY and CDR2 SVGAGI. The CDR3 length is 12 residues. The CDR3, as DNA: TGTGCCAGCAGAATAGTTAATTCACCCCTCCACTTT. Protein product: CASRIVNSPLHF.

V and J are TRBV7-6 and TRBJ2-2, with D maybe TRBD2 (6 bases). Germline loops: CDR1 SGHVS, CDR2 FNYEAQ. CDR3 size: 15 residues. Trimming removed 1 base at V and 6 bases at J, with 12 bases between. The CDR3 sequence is CASSLGATGAGELFF. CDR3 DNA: TGTGCCAGCAGCTTAGGAGCAACGGGGGCCGGGGAGCTGTTTTTT.

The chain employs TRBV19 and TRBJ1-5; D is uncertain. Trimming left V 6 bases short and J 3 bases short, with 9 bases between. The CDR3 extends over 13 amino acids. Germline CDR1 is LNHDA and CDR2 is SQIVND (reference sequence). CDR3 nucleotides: TGTGCCAGTAGCCACCAGATCAATCAGCCCCAGCATTTT. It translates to CASSHQINQPQHF.

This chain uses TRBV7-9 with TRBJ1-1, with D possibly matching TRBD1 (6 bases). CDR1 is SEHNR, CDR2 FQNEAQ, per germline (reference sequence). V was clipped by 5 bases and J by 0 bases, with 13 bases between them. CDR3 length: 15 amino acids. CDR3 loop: CASSKQTGVNTEAFF. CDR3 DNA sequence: TGTGCCAGCAGCAAGCAGACAGGAGTGAACACTGAAGCTTTCTTT.

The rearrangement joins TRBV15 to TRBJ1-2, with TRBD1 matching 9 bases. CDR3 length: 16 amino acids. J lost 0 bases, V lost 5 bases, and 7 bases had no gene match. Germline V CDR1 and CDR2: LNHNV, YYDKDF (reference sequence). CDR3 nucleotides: TGTGCCACCAGCTTTGGGGGACAGGGACCTAACTATGGCTACACCTTC. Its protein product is CATSFGGQGPNYGYTF.

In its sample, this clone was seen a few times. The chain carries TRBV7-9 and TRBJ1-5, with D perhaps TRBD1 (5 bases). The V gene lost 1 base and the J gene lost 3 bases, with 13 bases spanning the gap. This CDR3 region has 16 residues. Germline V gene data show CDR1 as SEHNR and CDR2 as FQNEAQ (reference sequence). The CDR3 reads CASSLGSGTPNQPQHF. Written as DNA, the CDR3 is TGTGCCAGCAGCTTAGGTTCCGGGACTCCCAATCAGCCCCAGCATTTT.

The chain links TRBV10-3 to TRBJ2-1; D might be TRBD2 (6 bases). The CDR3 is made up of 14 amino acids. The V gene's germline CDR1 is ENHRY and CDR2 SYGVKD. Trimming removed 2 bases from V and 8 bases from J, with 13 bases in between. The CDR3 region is CAISERGRIDEQFF. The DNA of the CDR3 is TGTGCCATCAGTGAGCGGGGGAGAATTGATGAGCAGTTCTTC.

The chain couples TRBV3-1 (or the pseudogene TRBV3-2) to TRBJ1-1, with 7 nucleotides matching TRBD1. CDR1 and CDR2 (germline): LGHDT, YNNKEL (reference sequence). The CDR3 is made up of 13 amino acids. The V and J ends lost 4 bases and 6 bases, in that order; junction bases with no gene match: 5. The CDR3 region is CASSPQGVAEAFF. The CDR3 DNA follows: TGTGCCAGCAGCCCTCAGGGGGTCGCTGAAGCTTTCTTT.

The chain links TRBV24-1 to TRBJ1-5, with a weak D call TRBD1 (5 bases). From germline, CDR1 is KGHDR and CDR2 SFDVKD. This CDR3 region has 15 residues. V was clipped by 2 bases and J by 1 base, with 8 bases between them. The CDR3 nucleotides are TGTGCCACCAGTGATTCGCAGGGAAGCAATCAGCCCCAGCATTTT. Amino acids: CATSDSQGSNQPQHF.

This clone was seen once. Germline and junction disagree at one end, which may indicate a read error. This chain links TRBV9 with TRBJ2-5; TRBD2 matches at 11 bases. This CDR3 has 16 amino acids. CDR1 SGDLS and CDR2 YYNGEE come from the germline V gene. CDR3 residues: CASRVGGLAGGQKVNF. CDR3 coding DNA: TGTGCCAGCCGCGTAGGGGGTCTAGCGGGGGGCCAGAAGGTCAACTTC.